This T cell receptor beta chain was recorded in a study of blood T cell repertoires in COVID-19. On the study more broadly: The United States, Italy and Spain provided the acute and convalescent COVID-19 samples.

Germline assignment: CDR1 MDHEN and CDR2 SYDVKM. This CDR3 is built from 16 residues. V trimming: 7 bases; J trimming: 10 bases; junction bases outside the gene matches: 12. Assay used: immunoSEQ multiplex PCR; TCRdb lists only in-frame clones, some missing. The table lists some 35,000 clones, approximately 91% of them singletons. V gene TRBV28 combines with J gene TRBJ1-6; 11 bases line up with TRBD1. This clonotype originated in a man in his 70s with active COVID-19. Sequenced input: peripheral blood. This CDR3 is CASIIARDRGFSPLHF. DNA of the CDR3: TGTGCCAGCATTATCGCCCGGGACAGGGGGTTCTCACCCCTCCACTTT.